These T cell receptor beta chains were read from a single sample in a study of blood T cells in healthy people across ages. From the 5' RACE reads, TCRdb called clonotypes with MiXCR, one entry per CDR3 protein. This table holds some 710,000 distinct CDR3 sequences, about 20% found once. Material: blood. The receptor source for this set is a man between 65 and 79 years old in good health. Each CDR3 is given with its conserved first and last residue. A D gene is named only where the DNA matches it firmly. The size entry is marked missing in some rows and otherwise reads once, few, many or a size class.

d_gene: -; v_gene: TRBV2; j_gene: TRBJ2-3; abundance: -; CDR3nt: TGTGCCAGCAGGGTAATGGGGGGACCTAGCACAGATACGCAGTATTTT; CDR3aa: CASRVMGGPSTDTQYF
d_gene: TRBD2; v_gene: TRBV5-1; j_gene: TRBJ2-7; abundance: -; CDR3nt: TGCGCCAGCAGCTTGGCGTTTCCGAGACTAGCGGGAGAATCCTACGAGCAGTACTTC; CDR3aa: CASSLAFPRLAGESYEQYF
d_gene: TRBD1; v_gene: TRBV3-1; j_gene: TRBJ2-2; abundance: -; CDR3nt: TGTGCCAGCAGTCCAACCGGGACAGGGCCGAACACCGGGGAGCTGTTTTTT; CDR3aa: CASSPTGTGPNTGELFF
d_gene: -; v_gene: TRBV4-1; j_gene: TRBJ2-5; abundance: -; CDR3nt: TGCGCCAGCAGCCAAGCACAATATCAAGAGACCCAGTACTTC; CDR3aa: CASSQAQYQETQYF
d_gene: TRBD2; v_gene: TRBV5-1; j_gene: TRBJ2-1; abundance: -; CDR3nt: TGCGCCAGCAGCTTTGCGGGGGGGACGTACAATGAGCAGTTCTTC; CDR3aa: CASSFAGGTYNEQFF
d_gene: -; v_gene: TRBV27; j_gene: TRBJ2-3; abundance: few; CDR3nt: TGTGCCAGCAGTTCAAGGACTACCCCACTTATGACAGATACGCAGTATTTT; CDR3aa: CASSSRTTPLMTDTQYF
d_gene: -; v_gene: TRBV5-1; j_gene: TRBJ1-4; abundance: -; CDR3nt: TGCGCCAGCAGCTTGGGGCGACCTAATGAAAAACTGTTTTTT; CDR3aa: CASSLGRPNEKLFF
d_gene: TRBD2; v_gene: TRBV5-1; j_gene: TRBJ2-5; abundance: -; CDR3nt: TGCGCCAGCAGCTTGGCTGGACTAGGGAAAGGAGAGACCCAGTACTTC; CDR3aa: CASSLAGLGKGETQYF
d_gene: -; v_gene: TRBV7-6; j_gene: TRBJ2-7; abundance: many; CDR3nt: TGTGCCAGCAGCTTATATCAGGGCCCCAACGAGCAGTACTTC; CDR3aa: CASSLYQGPNEQYF
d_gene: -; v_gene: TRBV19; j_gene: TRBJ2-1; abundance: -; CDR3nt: TGTGCCAGTAGTATACAGGGCGTAGCCTACAATGAGCAGTTCTTC; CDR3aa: CASSIQGVAYNEQFF
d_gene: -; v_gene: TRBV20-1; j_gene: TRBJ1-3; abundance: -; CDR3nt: TGCAGTGCTAGACAGGGAGAAGCTGGAAACACCATATATTTT; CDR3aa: CSARQGEAGNTIYF
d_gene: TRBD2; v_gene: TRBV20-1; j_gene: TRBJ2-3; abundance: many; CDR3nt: TGCAGTGCCACCGGACTAGCGGGGAGGGGCACAGATACGCAGTATTTT; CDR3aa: CSATGLAGRGTDTQYF
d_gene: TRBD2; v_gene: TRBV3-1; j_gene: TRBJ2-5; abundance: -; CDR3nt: TGTGCCAGCAGCCAAGGGGCTAGCGGGAGTTTGTACTTC; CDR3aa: CASSQGASGSLYF
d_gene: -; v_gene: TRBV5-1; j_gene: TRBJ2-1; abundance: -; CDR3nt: TGCGCCAGCAGTGCAGGGGGGGACAATGAGCAGTTCTTC; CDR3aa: CASSAGGDNEQFF
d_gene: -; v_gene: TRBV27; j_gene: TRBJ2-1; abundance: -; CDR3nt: TGTGCCAGCAGTTCCAAGGGTGAGCAGTTCTTC; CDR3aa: CASSSKGEQFF
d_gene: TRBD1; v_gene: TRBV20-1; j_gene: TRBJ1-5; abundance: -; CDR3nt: TGCAGTGCTAGGACCGGCTCCGGGACAGGGTATGCTCAGCCCCAGCATTTT; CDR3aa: CSARTGSGTGYAQPQHF
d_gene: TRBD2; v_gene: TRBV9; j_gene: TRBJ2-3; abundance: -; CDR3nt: TGTGCCAGCAGCGTCGGACTAGCGGGAGGGCCCCGGGCAGATACGCAGTATTTT; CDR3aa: CASSVGLAGGPRADTQYF
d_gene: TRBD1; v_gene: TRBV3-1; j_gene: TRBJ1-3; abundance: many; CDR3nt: TGTGCCAGCAGCCAAGGGACAGGGTTAGGAAACACCATATATTTT; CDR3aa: CASSQGTGLGNTIYF
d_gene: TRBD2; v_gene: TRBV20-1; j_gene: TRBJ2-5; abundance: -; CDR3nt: TGCAGTGCTTACCCTCAGTTGCGGGGGTTCCAAGAGACCCAGTACTTC; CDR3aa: CSAYPQLRGFQETQYF
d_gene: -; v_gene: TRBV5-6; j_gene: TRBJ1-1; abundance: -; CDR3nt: TGTGCCAGCAGCTTGGTGTCGGGCCCCGACGAAGCTTTCTTT; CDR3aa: CASSLVSGPDEAFF
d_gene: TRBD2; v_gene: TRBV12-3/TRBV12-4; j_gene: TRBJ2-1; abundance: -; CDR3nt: TGTGCCAGCTATCGACTAGCGGGATTTCGTGAGCAGTTCTTC; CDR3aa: CASYRLAGFREQFF
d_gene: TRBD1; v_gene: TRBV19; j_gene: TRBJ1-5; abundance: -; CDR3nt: TGTGCCAGTAGAGCCTCCGGAGGACAGGGTACGGGTCAGCCCCAGCATTTT; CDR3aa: CASRASGGQGTGQPQHF
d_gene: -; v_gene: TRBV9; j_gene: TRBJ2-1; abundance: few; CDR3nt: TGTGCCAGCAGCGTTAGCTTTACTAGCTCCCATGAGCAGTTCTTC; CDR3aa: CASSVSFTSSHEQFF
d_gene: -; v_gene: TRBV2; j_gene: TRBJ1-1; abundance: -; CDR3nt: TGTGCCAGCGCCACGCAGGGAACAATGAACACTGAAGCTTTCTTT; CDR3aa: CASATQGTMNTEAFF
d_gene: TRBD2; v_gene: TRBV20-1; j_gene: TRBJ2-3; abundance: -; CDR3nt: TGCAGCGTGAAGAATAGCGGGAGGACGGGTACGCAGTATTTT; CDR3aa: CSVKNSGRTGTQYF
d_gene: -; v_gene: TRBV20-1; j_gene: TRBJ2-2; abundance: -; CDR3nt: TGCAGTGCTAGGCTAAGCGGTACCCCGGAGCTGTTTTTT; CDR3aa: CSARLSGTPELFF